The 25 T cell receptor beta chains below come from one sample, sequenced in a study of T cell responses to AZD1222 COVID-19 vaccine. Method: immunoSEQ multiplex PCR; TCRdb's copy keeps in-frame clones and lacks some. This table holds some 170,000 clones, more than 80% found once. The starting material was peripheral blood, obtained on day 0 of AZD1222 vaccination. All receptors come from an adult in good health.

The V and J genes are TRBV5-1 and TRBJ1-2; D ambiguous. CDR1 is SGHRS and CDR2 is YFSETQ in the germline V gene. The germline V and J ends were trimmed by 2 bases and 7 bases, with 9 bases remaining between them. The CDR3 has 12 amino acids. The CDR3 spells CASSFKVGGYTF. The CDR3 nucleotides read TGCGCCAGCAGCTTTAAAGTGGGTGGCTACACCTTC.

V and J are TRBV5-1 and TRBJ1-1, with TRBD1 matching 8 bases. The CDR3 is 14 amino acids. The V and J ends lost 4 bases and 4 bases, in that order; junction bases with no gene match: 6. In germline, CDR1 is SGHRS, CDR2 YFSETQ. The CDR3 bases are TGCGCCAGCAGCAGGGGACAGGACTCCACTGAAGCTTTCTTT. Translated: CASSRGQDSTEAFF.

The DNA for the CDR3 is TGTGCCACTAAGGACCTTTTGGAGACCCAGTACTTC. Amino acid sequence: CATKDLLETQYF. This chain joins TRBV19 and TRBJ2-5; no definite D call. Deletions cut 10 bases from V and 5 bases from J, with 14 bases between. The CDR3 extends over 12 amino acids. In germline, CDR1 is LNHDA, CDR2 SQIVND (reference sequence).

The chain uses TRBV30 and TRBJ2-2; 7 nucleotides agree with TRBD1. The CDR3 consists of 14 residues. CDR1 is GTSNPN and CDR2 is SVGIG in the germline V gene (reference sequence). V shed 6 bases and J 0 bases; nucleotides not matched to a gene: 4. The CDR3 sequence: CACGGQANTGELFF. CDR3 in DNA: TGTGCCTGTGGAGGACAGGCGAACACCGGGGAGCTGTTTTTT.

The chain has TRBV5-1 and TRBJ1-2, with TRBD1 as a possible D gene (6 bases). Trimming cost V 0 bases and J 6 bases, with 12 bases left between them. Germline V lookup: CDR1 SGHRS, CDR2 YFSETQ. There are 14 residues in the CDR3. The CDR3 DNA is TGCGCCAGCAGCTTGGGTAGGGCAGGGGATGGCTACACCTTC. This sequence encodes CASSLGRAGDGYTF.

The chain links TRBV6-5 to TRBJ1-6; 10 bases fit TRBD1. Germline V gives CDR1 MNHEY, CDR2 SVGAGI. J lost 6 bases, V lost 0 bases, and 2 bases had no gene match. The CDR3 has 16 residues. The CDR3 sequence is CASSYSRDRGNSPLHF. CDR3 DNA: TGTGCCAGCAGTTACTCGAGGGACAGGGGTAATTCACCCCTCCACTTT.

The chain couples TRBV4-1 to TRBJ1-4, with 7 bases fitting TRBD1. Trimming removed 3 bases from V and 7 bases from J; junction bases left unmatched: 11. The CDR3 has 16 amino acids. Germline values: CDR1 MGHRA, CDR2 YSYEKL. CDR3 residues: CASSHFTQGVGEKLFF. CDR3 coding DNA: TGCGCCAGCAGCCACTTCACGCAGGGGGTGGGTGAAAAACTGTTTTTT.

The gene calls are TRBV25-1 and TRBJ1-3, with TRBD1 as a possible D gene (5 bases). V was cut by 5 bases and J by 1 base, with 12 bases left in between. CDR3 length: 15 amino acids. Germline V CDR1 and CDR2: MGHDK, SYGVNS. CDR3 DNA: TGTGCCAGCAGTTCTGTGGGGGGATCTGGAAACACCATATATTTT. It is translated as CASSSVGGSGNTIYF.

The CDR3 protein is CASSDGLAGAGEQYF. In DNA, the CDR3 is TGTGCCAGCAGTGATGGACTAGCGGGAGCGGGAGAGCAGTACTTC. The chain uses TRBV2 and TRBJ2-7; 13 positions match TRBD2. The CDR3 runs to 15 residues. V lost 3 bases and J lost 7; bases outside the gene matches: 6. Germline CDR1 and CDR2: SNHLY and FYNNEI.

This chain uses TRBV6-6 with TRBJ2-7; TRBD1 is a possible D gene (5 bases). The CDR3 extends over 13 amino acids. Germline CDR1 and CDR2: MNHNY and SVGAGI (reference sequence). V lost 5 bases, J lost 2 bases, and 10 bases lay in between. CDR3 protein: CASSKGLTYEQYF. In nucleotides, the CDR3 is TGTGCCAGCAGTAAGGGGCTCACCTACGAGCAGTACTTC.

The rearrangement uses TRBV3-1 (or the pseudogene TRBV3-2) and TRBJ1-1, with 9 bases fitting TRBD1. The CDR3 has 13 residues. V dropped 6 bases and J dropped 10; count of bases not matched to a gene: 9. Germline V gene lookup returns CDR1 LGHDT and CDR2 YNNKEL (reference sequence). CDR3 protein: CASRTGGTGIAFF. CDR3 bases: TGTGCCAGCAGGACAGGGGGGACAGGGATAGCTTTCTTT.

The DNA for the CDR3 is TGTGCCTGGAGTCGCACAGGGGGCCTGGACGGGGCGGCGCAGTATTTT. It yields the protein CAWSRTGGLDGAAQYF. V usage is TRBV30 and J usage is TRBJ2-3, with TRBD1 identical over 9 bases. The J segment lost 10 bases and the V segment lost 2 bases, leaving 16 bases of the junction unmatched. The CDR3 extends over 16 amino acids. Germline loops: CDR1 GTSNPN, CDR2 SVGIG (reference sequence).

For the CDR3, the DNA is TGTGCCATCAGTGAGTATGAGGGAGTAACTGGTGGCTACACCTTC. Translated, it gives CAISEYEGVTGGYTF. This rearrangement joins TRBV10-3 to TRBJ1-2; D not resolved. The V end was cut by 1 base, the J end by 7 bases, with 16 bases between. CDR1 and CDR2 from the germline V gene are ENHRY and SYGVKD. The CDR3 sequence is 15 residues long.

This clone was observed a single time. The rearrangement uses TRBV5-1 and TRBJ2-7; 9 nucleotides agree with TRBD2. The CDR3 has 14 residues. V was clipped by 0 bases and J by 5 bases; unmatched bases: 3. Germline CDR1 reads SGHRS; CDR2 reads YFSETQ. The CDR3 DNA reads TGCGCCAGCAGCTTGGTAGCGGGAGAGGACGAGCAGTACTTC. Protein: CASSLVAGEDEQYF.

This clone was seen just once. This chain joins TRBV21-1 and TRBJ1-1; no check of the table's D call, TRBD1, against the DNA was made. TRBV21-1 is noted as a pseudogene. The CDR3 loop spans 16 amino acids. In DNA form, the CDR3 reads TGTGCCAGCAGCAAAGGAGGGGGCAAAATGAACACTGAAGCTTTCTTT. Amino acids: CASSKGGGKMNTEAFF.

The CDR3 sequence: CSDTGDPVYF. The CDR3 DNA sequence: TGCAGCGACACGGGAGACCCCGTCTACTTC. The rearrangement links TRBV29-1 to TRBJ2-5, with D perhaps matching TRBD2 (6 bases). The length of the CDR3 is 10 residues. CDR1 is SQVTM and CDR2 is ANQGSEA in the germline V gene. V lost 7 bases, J lost 14 bases, and 17 bases lay in between.

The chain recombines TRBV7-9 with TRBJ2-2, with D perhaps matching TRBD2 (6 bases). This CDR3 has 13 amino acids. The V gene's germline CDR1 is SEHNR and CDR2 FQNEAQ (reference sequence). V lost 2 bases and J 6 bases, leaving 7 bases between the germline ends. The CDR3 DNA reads TGTGCCAGCAGCTTACGGGAGTCCGGGGAGCTGTTTTTT. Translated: CASSLRESGELFF. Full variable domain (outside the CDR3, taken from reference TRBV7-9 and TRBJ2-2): DTGVSQNPRHKITKRGQNVTFRCDPISEHNRLYWYRQTLGQGPEFLTYFQNEAQLEKSRLLSDRFSAERPKGSFSTLEIQRTEQGDSAMYLCASSLRESGELFFGEGSRLTVL.

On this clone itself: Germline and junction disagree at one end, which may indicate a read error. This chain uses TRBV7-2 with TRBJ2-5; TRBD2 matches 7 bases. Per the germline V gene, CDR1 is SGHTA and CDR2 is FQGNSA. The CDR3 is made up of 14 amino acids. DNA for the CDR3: TGTGCCAGCAGCGGCACGGGACTAAAAGAGAACCAGTACTTC. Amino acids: CASSGTGLKENQYF. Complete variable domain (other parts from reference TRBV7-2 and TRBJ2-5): GAGVSQSPSNKVTEKGKDVELRCDPISGHTALYWYRQSLGQGLEFLIYFQGNSAPDKSGLPSDRFSAERTGGSVSTLTIQRTQQEDSAVYLCASSGTGLKENQYFGPGTRLLVL.

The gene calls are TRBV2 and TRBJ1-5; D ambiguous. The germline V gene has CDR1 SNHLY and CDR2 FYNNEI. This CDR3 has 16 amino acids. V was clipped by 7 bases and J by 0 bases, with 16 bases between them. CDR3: CASTRGWADSNQPQHF. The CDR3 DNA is TGTGCCAGCACCAGAGGATGGGCCGATAGCAATCAGCCCCAGCATTTT.

The CDR3 is CSGRTAQETQYF. CDR3 nucleotides: TGCAGCGGGCGGACAGCTCAAGAGACCCAGTACTTC. The gene calls are TRBV29-1 and TRBJ2-5; tentative D call: TRBD1 (6 bases). V lost 7 bases, J lost 2 bases, and 11 bases lay in between. Germline CDR1 reads SQVTM; CDR2 reads ANQGSEA. The CDR3 is 12 residues long.

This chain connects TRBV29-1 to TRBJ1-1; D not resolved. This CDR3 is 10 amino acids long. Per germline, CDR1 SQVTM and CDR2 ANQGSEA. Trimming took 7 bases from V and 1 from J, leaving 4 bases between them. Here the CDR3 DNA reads TGCAGCGGAGGGAACACTGAAGCTTTCTTT. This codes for CSGGNTEAFF.

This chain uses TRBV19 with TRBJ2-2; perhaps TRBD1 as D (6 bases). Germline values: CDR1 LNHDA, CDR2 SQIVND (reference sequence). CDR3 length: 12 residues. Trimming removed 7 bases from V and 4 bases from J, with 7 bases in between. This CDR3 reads CASNRATGELFF. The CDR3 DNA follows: TGTGCCAGTAACAGGGCCACCGGGGAGCTGTTTTTT.

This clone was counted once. For the CDR3, the DNA is TGTGCCAGCAGTTACAGCTACAATGAGCAGTTCTTC. It is translated as CASSYSYNEQFF. This rearrangement joins TRBV6-6 to TRBJ2-1; D not resolved. Germline V CDR1 and CDR2: MNHNY, SVGAGI (reference sequence). This CDR3 has 12 residues. V lost 2 bases and J 3 bases, leaving 2 bases between the germline ends.

The CDR3 sequence is CASSVGTSGTTDTQYF. The CDR3 nucleotides read TGCGCCAGCAGCGTGGGGACTAGCGGGACCACAGATACGCAGTATTTT. V gene TRBV5-1 combines with J gene TRBJ2-3; 13 bases match TRBD2. The trim removed 4 bases at V and 2 bases at J, leaving 4 bases unmatched. The CDR3 is 16 residues long. Germline CDR1 SGHRS, CDR2 YFSETQ.

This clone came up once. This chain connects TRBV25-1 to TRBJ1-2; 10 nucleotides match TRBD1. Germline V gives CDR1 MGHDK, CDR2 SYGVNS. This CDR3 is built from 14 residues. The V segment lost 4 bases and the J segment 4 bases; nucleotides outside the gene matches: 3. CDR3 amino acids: CASSAGQGLYGYTF. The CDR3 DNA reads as TGTGCCAGCAGTGCGGGACAGGGGCTCTATGGCTACACCTTC.